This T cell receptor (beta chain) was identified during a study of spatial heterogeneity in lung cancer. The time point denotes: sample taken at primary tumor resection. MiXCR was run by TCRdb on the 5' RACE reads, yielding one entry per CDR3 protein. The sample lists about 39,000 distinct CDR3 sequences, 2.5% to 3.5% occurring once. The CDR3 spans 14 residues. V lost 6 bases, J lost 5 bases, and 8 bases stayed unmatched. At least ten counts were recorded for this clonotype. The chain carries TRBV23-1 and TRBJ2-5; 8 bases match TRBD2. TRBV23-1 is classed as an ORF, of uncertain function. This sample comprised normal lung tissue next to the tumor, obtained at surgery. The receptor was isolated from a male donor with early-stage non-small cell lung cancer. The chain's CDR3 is CASRNGLAYETQYF. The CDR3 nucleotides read TGCGCCAGCAGGAATGGACTAGCCTACGAGACCCAGTACTTC.